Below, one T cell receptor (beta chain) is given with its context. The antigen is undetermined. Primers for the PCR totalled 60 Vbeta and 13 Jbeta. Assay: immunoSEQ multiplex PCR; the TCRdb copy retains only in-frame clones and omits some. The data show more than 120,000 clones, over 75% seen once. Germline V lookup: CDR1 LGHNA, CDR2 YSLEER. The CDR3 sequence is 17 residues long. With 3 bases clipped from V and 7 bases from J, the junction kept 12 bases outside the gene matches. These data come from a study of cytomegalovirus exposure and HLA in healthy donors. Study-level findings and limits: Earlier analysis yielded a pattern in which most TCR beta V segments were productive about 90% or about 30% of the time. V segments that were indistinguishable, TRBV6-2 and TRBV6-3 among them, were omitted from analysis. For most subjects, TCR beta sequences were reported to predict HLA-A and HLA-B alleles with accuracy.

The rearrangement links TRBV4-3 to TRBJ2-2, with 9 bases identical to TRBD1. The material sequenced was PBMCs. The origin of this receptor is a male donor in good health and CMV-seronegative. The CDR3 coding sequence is TGCGCCAGCAGCCACGCCCGACAGGGGGATCGGAACGGGGAGCTGTTTTTT. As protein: CASSHARQGDRNGELFF.